This T cell receptor beta chain stems from a study of identical twins. TCRdb independently ran MiXCR on the 5' RACE reads; one entry per CDR3 protein. The data show 120,000 to 150,000 distinct CDR3 sequences, roughly 3.2% seen once. In this sample, this clonotype turned up once. Being one base from a much bigger clone, this may be a read error. The CDR3 loop spans 18 amino acids. CDR1 is LGHNA and CDR2 is YSLEER in the germline V gene. This receptor was taken from a young man in good health. This rearrangement joins TRBV4-3 to TRBJ2-3; 12 bases fit TRBD1. The sequencing input was memory T cells sorted from blood. The CDR3 DNA follows: TGCGTCAGCAGCCAACACCGACCGGGACAGGGGGCATTGGATACGCAGTATTTT. Amino acid sequence: CVSSQHRPGQGALDTQYF.